Presented here are 19 T cell receptor beta chains from one specimen sequenced in a study of T cell changes during pregnancy in multiple sclerosis. Produced via immunoSEQ multiplex PCR; TCRdb's table is partial and in-frame only. Of approximately 70,000 clones listed, 89% are singletons. The sequences come from peripheral blood, collected in the first trimester of pregnancy. All receptors derive from a female donor in good health, enrolled as a control in a pregnancy study.

The chain links TRBV11-3 to TRBJ1-4; 7 positions match TRBD1. Per germline, CDR1 SGHNT and CDR2 YENEEA. V trimming: 6 bases; J trimming: 11 bases; junction bases outside the gene matches: 6. The CDR3 is made up of 12 amino acids. Written as DNA, the CDR3 is TGTGCCAGCAGTCCCCCAGGGGGTAAACTGTTTTTT. This sequence encodes CASSPPGGKLFF.

The chain links TRBV7-6 to TRBJ2-7; D is perhaps TRBD2 (6 bases). CDR3 length: 15 residues. V lost 1 base and J 3 bases, leaving 13 bases between the germline ends. In germline, CDR1 is SGHVS, CDR2 FNYEAQ. The CDR3 sequence: CASSLGSSAGYEQYF. In DNA, the CDR3 is TGTGCCAGCAGCTTAGGTTCTAGCGCCGGCTACGAGCAGTACTTC.

The V call is TRBV7-8, the J call TRBJ1-1; the D gene is possibly TRBD1 (5 bases). Germline assignment: CDR1 SGHVS and CDR2 FQNEAQ. V was cut by 2 bases and J by 4 bases, with 11 bases left in between. This CDR3 comprises 14 residues. The CDR3 region is CASSLSRAPTEAFF. Here the CDR3 DNA reads TGTGCCAGCAGCTTATCCAGGGCACCCACTGAAGCTTTCTTT.

The chain links TRBV29-1 to TRBJ1-2; D is uncertain. The CDR3 extends over 12 amino acids. Germline V lookup: CDR1 SQVTM, CDR2 ANQGSEA. V was trimmed by 3 bases and J by 2 bases, leaving 7 bases between them. The CDR3 nucleotides are TGCAGCGTTGACCGCGTGAACTATGGCTACACCTTC. It codes for CSVDRVNYGYTF.

The chain combines TRBV5-6 with TRBJ2-3, with TRBD2 matching over 10 bases. Germline loops: CDR1 SGHDT, CDR2 YYEEEE. V was clipped by 7 bases and J by 4 bases; unmatched bases: 9. The CDR3 spans 15 residues. The CDR3 DNA is TGTGCCAGCTCCCACGCTAGCGGGAGCTCAGATACGCAGTATTTT. This sequence encodes CASSHASGSSDTQYF.

The chain combines TRBV21-1 with TRBJ2-6; TRBD1, the table's D call, was not compared with the DNA. TRBV21-1 has pseudogene status. The CDR3 consists of 18 residues. CDR3 protein: CASSSAGQVLLGANVLTF. In DNA form, the CDR3 reads TGTGCCAGCAGCTCCGCCGGACAGGTCTTGTTAGGGGCCAACGTCCTGACTTTC.

V usage is TRBV9 and J usage is TRBJ2-1; 7 bases are shared with TRBD2. V gave up 3 bases and J gave up 9 bases; unmatched junction bases: 9. This CDR3 contains 14 residues. The germline V gene has CDR1 SGDLS and CDR2 YYNGEE. CDR3 loop: CASSALGAGVEQFF. CDR3 DNA sequence: TGTGCCAGCAGCGCGCTCGGGGCGGGAGTTGAGCAGTTCTTC.

The chain combines TRBV6-6 with TRBJ2-7; TRBD1 agrees at 7 bases. Germline lookup yields CDR1 MNHNY and CDR2 SVGAGI (reference sequence). The CDR3 runs 14 residues. CDR3 nucleotides: TGTGGAACAGGGGAGACAGGGACAGTCAACGAGCAGTACTTC. It is translated as CGTGETGTVNEQYF.

The chain combines TRBV7-2 with TRBJ2-1; 7 bases fit TRBD2. The CDR3 consists of 15 residues. V was pared by 8 bases and J by 0 bases, with 7 bases of the junction left unmatched. The germline CDR1 and CDR2 sequences are SGHTA and FQGNSA. The CDR3 DNA sequence: TGTGCCAGCTGTGCGGGGGTGACCTCCTACAATGAGCAGTTCTTC. Its protein product is CASCAGVTSYNEQFF.

The V and J genes are TRBV5-4 and TRBJ2-3, with 10 bases fitting TRBD2. The CDR3 covers 16 residues. V trimming: 1 base; J trimming: 6 bases; junction bases outside the gene matches: 8. Germline V CDR1 and CDR2: SGHNT, YYREEE (reference sequence). The CDR3 region has the DNA TGTGCCAGCAGCTTGCCCCTAGCGGGAGTTCGCGATACGCAGTATTTT. Amino acid sequence: CASSLPLAGVRDTQYF.

This clone was observed a single time. The J gene is TRBJ1-1, the V gene TRBV5-1; D not resolved. This CDR3 spans 15 amino acids. Germline assignment: CDR1 SGHRS and CDR2 YFSETQ. V was clipped by 3 bases and J by 0 bases, with 12 bases between them. The CDR3 here is CASSSNSGMNTEAFF. CDR3 nucleotides: TGCGCCAGCAGCTCAAACTCAGGAATGAACACTGAAGCTTTCTTT.

This sequence joins TRBV5-1 and TRBJ1-2; 10 positions agree with TRBD1. The CDR3 is 16 amino acids. The junction had 10 bases not matched to a gene; V was cut back by 2 bases and J by 6 bases. Germline CDR1 is SGHRS and CDR2 is YFSETQ. This CDR3 reads CASSFVRETGGDGYTF. The CDR3, as DNA: TGCGCCAGCAGCTTTGTGAGGGAGACAGGGGGCGATGGCTACACCTTC.

V and J are TRBV10-3 and TRBJ1-1; possibly TRBD1 for D (5 bases). This CDR3 comprises 13 residues. In germline, CDR1 is ENHRY, CDR2 SYGVKD. V was clipped by 4 bases and J by 1 base, with 7 bases between them. The CDR3 DNA is TGTGCCATCAGTGGACAGAGGAACACTGAAGCTTTCTTT. Its protein is CAISGQRNTEAFF.

The V gene is TRBV7-8, the J gene TRBJ2-7, with 8 bases aligning to TRBD1. Germline lookup yields CDR1 SGHVS and CDR2 FQNEAQ. This CDR3 has 14 amino acids. J gave up 6 bases and V 5 bases, and 9 bases lay outside the gene matches. In DNA form, the CDR3 reads TGTGCCAGCAGCATTGGACAGGGAAACGGCGAGCAGTACTTC. Translated, it gives CASSIGQGNGEQYF.

The chain has TRBV5-1 and TRBJ2-5; TRBD2 aligns across 7 bases. Trimming removed 0 bases from V and 5 bases from J; junction bases left unmatched: 7. The CDR3 runs to 15 residues. CDR1 is SGHRS and CDR2 is YFSETQ in the germline V gene. CDR3 loop: CASSLGGGGLETQYF. Here the CDR3 DNA reads TGCGCCAGCAGCTTGGGGGGCGGGGGTCTGGAGACCCAGTACTTC. Using reference TRBV5-1 and TRBJ2-5 for the parts outside the CDR3, the full variable domain is KAGVTQTPRYLIKTRGQQVTLSCSPISGHRSVSWYQQTPGQGLQFLFEYFSETQRNKGNFPGRFSGRQFSNSRSEMNVSTLELGDSALYLCASSLGGGGLETQYFGPGTRLLVL.

V usage is TRBV19 and J usage is TRBJ2-4, with 11 bases identical to TRBD2. This CDR3 is 16 amino acids long. Germline V CDR1 and CDR2: LNHDA, SQIVND (reference sequence). The V and J ends lost 8 bases and 10 bases, in that order; junction bases with no gene match: 16. The CDR3 here is CASQGLAGGTATIQYF. CDR3 coding DNA: TGTGCCAGTCAAGGGTTAGCGGGGGGGACAGCTACAATTCAGTACTTC. Full variable domain (outside the CDR3, taken from reference TRBV19 and TRBJ2-4): DGGITQSPKYLFRKEGQNVTLSCEQNLNHDAMYWYRQDPGQGLRLIYYSQIVNDFQKGDIAEGYSVSREKKESFPLTVTSAQKNPTAFYLCASQGLAGGTATIQYFGAGTRLSVL.

The V and J genes are TRBV7-8 and TRBJ1-2; no clear D gene. The V gene's germline CDR1 is SGHVS and CDR2 FQNEAQ. The CDR3 loop spans 14 amino acids. The germline V and J ends were trimmed by 2 bases and 3 bases, with 10 bases remaining between them. CDR3 DNA: TGTGCCAGCAGCTTACAGGCCACGTACTATGGCTACACCTTC. This gives the protein CASSLQATYYGYTF. Using reference TRBV7-8 and TRBJ1-2 for the parts outside the CDR3, the full variable domain is GAGVSQSPRYKVAKRGQDVALRCDPISGHVSLFWYQQALGQGPEFLTYFQNEAQLDKSGLPSDRFFAERPEGSVSTLKIQRTQQEDSAVYLCASSLQATYYGYTFGSGTRLTVV.

This clone was recorded once. The gene calls are TRBV19 and TRBJ1-5, with 11 bases aligning to TRBD1. J gave up 5 bases and V 6 bases, and 6 bases lay outside the gene matches. The CDR3 is 15 residues long. Germline assignment: CDR1 LNHDA and CDR2 SQIVND (reference sequence). The DNA for the CDR3 is TGTGCCAGTAGATTGGGGACAGGGGGAGATCAGCCCCAGCATTTT. Translation: CASRLGTGGDQPQHF.

This chain uses TRBV4-2 with TRBJ1-2; D is perhaps TRBD1 (6 bases). CDR1 is LGHNA and CDR2 is YNFKEQ in the germline V gene. The CDR3 has 16 amino acids. Trimming pared 0 bases from V and 4 bases from J, leaving 15 bases between. The CDR3 loop reads CASSQEQGINSYGYTF. The CDR3 DNA follows: TGTGCCAGCAGCCAAGAACAGGGTATTAATAGCTATGGCTACACCTTC.